The 27 T cell receptor beta chains reported below all come from one sample, sequenced in a study of shared clonotypes between healthy human individuals. Using immunoSEQ multiplex PCR, the repertoire was profiled, and TCRdb retains in-frame clones only, with some absent. The sample contains millions of clones, about 93% of which appear only once. CD45RO-negative, CCR7-selected cells formed the naive CD8 fraction, which excluded terminally differentiated effector memory CD45RA+ cells. The sample consisted of naive CD8+ T cells from PBMCs. The source of these receptors is a man between 18 and 35 years old in good health. Some clones in this sample may be carry-over from other donors' samples.

The chain employs TRBV19 and TRBJ1-5, with D possibly TRBD1 on 5 matching bases. The CDR3 has 12 amino acids. Per the germline V gene, CDR1 is LNHDA and CDR2 is SQIVND (reference sequence). Trimming cost V 10 bases and J 3 bases, with 10 bases left between them. CDR3 DNA sequence: TGTGCCACAGACAGTTACAATCAGCCCCAGCATTTT. This sequence encodes CATDSYNQPQHF.

The chain is built from TRBV28 and TRBJ2-7, with D perhaps assigned TRBD1 or TRBD2 (5 bases each). The germline V gene has CDR1 MDHEN and CDR2 SYDVKM. The CDR3 runs to 15 residues. The V end was cut by 5 bases, the J end by 2 bases, with 16 bases between. The CDR3 reads CASSITRDRTYEQYF. In DNA, the CDR3 is TGTGCCAGCAGTATAACCCGGGACCGGACCTACGAGCAGTACTTC.

This clone was picked up one time. This chain joins TRBV4-1 and TRBJ2-3; maybe TRBD1 (6 bases). This CDR3 contains 13 residues. Germline values: CDR1 MGHRA, CDR2 YSYEKL. The ends were cut back, 4 bases at V and 4 bases at J, with 9 bases in the middle. The CDR3 DNA reads as TGCGCCAGCAGCCCAACAGGGCCAGATACGCAGTATTTT. Amino acid sequence: CASSPTGPDTQYF.

The chain employs TRBV2 and TRBJ2-3, with D maybe TRBD1 (5 bases). The CDR3 is 17 amino acids. Germline V CDR1 and CDR2: SNHLY, FYNNEI. V was pared by 6 bases and J by 4 bases, with 23 bases between. The CDR3 reads CASRVNFLGRTSDTQYF. The CDR3 DNA reads as TGTGCCAGCAGGGTTAACTTTCTGGGGCGAACCTCAGATACGCAGTATTTT.

This clone occurred a few times. The rearrangement links TRBV2 to TRBJ1-2, with D possibly TRBD1 on 5 matching bases. V shed 6 bases and J shed 4 bases, with 15 bases lying between them. Germline loops: CDR1 SNHLY, CDR2 FYNNEI. This CDR3 region has 14 residues. CDR3 nucleotide sequence: TGTGCCAGCAGGGGGACTGATGCTCTCTATGGCTACACCTTC. Amino acid sequence: CASRGTDALYGYTF.

The chain couples TRBV10-3 to TRBJ2-1; 16 bases are shared with TRBD2. This CDR3 has 16 residues. After removal of 9 bases from V and 2 bases from J, the junction contained 4 bases not matched to a gene. Looked up from germline, CDR1 is ENHRY and CDR2 is SYGVKD. The CDR3 loop reads CAIGTSGRVAYNEQFF. The CDR3 DNA follows: TGTGCCATAGGGACTAGCGGGAGGGTCGCCTACAATGAGCAGTTCTTC.

The gene calls are TRBV5-6 and TRBJ2-2; TRBD2 agrees at 7 bases. CDR3 length: 15 amino acids. The germline CDR1 and CDR2 sequences are SGHDT and YYEEEE. The V gene end was trimmed by 9 bases and the J gene end by 6 bases; junction bases not matched to a gene: 14. The CDR3 sequence: CATQLAGTTPGELFF. In nucleotides, the CDR3 is TGTGCCACCCAGCTTGCGGGGACTACTCCCGGGGAGCTGTTTTTT.

The chain joins TRBV29-1 to TRBJ1-5, with TRBD1 identical over 8 bases. CDR3 size: 13 residues. Germline V lookup: CDR1 SQVTM, CDR2 ANQGSEA. The V and J ends lost 0 bases and 15 bases, in that order; junction bases with no gene match: 10. The DNA of the CDR3 is TGCAGCGTTGAAGATCCTCTAGGACAGGGACTGCATTTT. This encodes CSVEDPLGQGLHF. Combining the CDR3 with reference TRBV29-1 and TRBJ1-5 gives the whole variable domain SAVISQKPSRDICQRGTSLTIQCQVDSQVTMMFWYRQQPGQSLTLIATANQGSEATYESGFVIDKFPISRPNLTFSTLTVSNMSPEDSSIYLCSVEDPLGQGLHFGDGTRLSIL.

The chain has TRBV2 and TRBJ1-5, with 8 positions matching TRBD1. The V and J ends lost 6 bases and 7 bases, in that order; junction bases with no gene match: 8. This CDR3 comprises 14 residues. Germline V lookup: CDR1 SNHLY, CDR2 FYNNEI. The CDR3 reads CASSARDRRQPQHF. The CDR3 bases are TGTGCCAGCAGCGCTAGGGACAGGAGACAGCCCCAGCATTTT.

This chain joins TRBV7-9 and TRBJ2-1; 7 positions agree with TRBD2. V dropped 5 bases and J dropped 3; count of bases not matched to a gene: 10. Looked up from germline, CDR1 is SEHNR and CDR2 is FQNEAQ (reference sequence). The CDR3 spans 16 residues. For the CDR3, the DNA is TGTGCCAGCAGCGACACAGCGGGGAGGAACTACAATGAGCAGTTCTTC. Translation: CASSDTAGRNYNEQFF.

The V call is TRBV14, the J call TRBJ2-5; D is uncertain. In germline, CDR1 is SGHDN, CDR2 FVKESK. The CDR3 runs to 17 residues. V shed 2 bases and J shed 1 base, with 17 bases lying between them. The CDR3 loop reads CASSQLLSYGRQETQYF. The CDR3, as DNA: TGTGCCAGCAGCCAACTTCTCTCGTACGGCCGCCAAGAGACCCAGTACTTC.

In its sample, this clone was seen once. The CDR3 region is CASSPGLLAAEGELFF. CDR3 coding DNA: TGCGCCAGCAGCCCGGGACTGCTGGCGGCGGAAGGGGAGCTGTTTTTT. The J gene is TRBJ2-2, the V gene TRBV4-1, with D possibly being TRBD2 (6 bases). The ends were cut back, 4 bases at V and 8 bases at J, with 20 bases in the middle. CDR1 and CDR2 (germline): MGHRA, YSYEKL. CDR3 length: 16 residues.

This chain's CDR3 is CASSYSSGQLSYEQYF. DNA of the CDR3: TGTGCCAGCAGTTACTCATCGGGACAGCTGTCCTACGAGCAGTACTTC. This sequence joins TRBV27 and TRBJ2-7; TRBD1 matches at 7 bases. V trimming: 4 bases; J trimming: 1 base; junction bases outside the gene matches: 10. The germline CDR1 and CDR2 sequences are MNHEY and SMNVEV (reference sequence). The CDR3 has 16 residues.

The V and J genes are TRBV30 and TRBJ2-2; D remains ambiguous. This CDR3 region has 13 residues. Germline V gene lookup returns CDR1 GTSNPN and CDR2 SVGIG (reference sequence). Trimming left V 5 bases short and J 5 bases short, with 12 bases between. CDR3 region: CAWLWVSTGELFF. CDR3 in DNA: TGTGCCTGGCTCTGGGTATCTACCGGGGAGCTGTTTTTT.

The rearrangement uses TRBV19 and TRBJ2-2; a possible D gene is TRBD1 (5 bases). The CDR3 loop spans 15 amino acids. Per the germline V gene, CDR1 is LNHDA and CDR2 is SQIVND (reference sequence). The germline V and J ends were trimmed by 6 bases and 0 bases, with 11 bases remaining between them. The CDR3 DNA sequence: TGTGCCAGTAGCCTGGGGCTAGCGAACACCGGGGAGCTGTTTTTT. It specifies CASSLGLANTGELFF.

This rearrangement joins TRBV6-6 to TRBJ1-4, with D possibly being TRBD1 (5 bases). Germline V gene data show CDR1 as MNHNY and CDR2 as SVGAGI (reference sequence). The V end was cut by 8 bases, the J end by 5 bases, with 15 bases between. The CDR3 is 14 residues long. The CDR3 nucleotides read TGTGCCAGCCGCTCCCCAGGGAGAAATGAAAAACTGTTTTTT. Amino acids: CASRSPGRNEKLFF.

The gene calls are TRBV7-9 and TRBJ2-4; D not certain. Germline V lookup: CDR1 SEHNR, CDR2 FQNEAQ (reference sequence). V was clipped by 1 base and J by 1 base, with 14 bases between them. The CDR3 runs 17 residues. CDR3 residues: CASSLVTRLGAKNIQYF. The CDR3 bases are TGTGCCAGCAGCTTAGTGACCCGATTAGGGGCCAAAAACATTCAGTACTTC.

The rearrangement joins TRBV11-2 to TRBJ2-1, with TRBD2 matching 8 bases. The CDR3 is 16 residues long. After removal of 4 bases from V and 2 bases from J, the junction contained 7 bases not matched to a gene. Germline V gene sequence: CDR1 SGHAT, CDR2 FQNNGV. CDR3 region: CASSSRKAGAYNEQFF. Written as DNA, the CDR3 is TGTGCCAGCAGCTCCAGAAAAGCGGGAGCCTACAATGAGCAGTTCTTC. The whole variable domain, remainder taken from reference TRBV11-2 and TRBJ2-1, is EAGVAQSPRYKIIEKRQSVAFWCNPISGHATLYWYQQILGQGPKLLIQFQNNGVVDDSQLPKDRFSAERLKGVDSTLKIQPAKLEDSAVYLCASSSRKAGAYNEQFFGPGTRLTVL.

The chain has TRBV11-2 and TRBJ2-2, with D unresolved. This CDR3 region has 18 residues. Germline V gene data show CDR1 as SGHAT and CDR2 as FQNNGV. Trimming cost V 4 bases and J 0 bases, with 18 bases left between them. This CDR3 reads CASSSHPSQQTNTGELFF. DNA of the CDR3: TGTGCCAGCAGCTCACACCCCTCTCAGCAAACGAACACCGGGGAGCTGTTTTTT.

The V call is TRBV6-6, the J call TRBJ1-4, with 10 bases that match TRBD1. Germline-derived CDR1 and CDR2 are MNHNY and SVGAGI (reference sequence). Germline trimming cut 6 bases from V and 8 bases from J; bases unmatched to any gene: 6. The CDR3 extends over 14 amino acids. The CDR3 here is CASSRQGADEKLFF. CDR3 coding DNA: TGTGCCAGCAGCCGACAGGGGGCTGACGAAAAACTGTTTTTT.

V gene TRBV11-2 combines with J gene TRBJ2-3; D may be TRBD2 (5 bases). Germline values: CDR1 SGHAT, CDR2 FQNNGV. The CDR3 contains 17 residues. Trimming took off 5 bases at V and 0 bases at J, with 18 bases between the two ends. The CDR3 protein is CASSPGWRRTSTDTQYF. CDR3 DNA sequence: TGTGCCAGCAGCCCGGGATGGAGACGAACTAGCACAGATACGCAGTATTTT.

Only a few counts were recorded for this clone. The chain carries TRBV4-1 and TRBJ1-1, with D tentatively TRBD1 (6 bases). CDR3 length equals 16 residues. Germline V CDR1 and CDR2: MGHRA, YSYEKL. Trimming stripped 1 base from V and 8 bases from J, with 20 bases between. The CDR3 sequence: CASSQATGTQTREAFF. In nucleotides, the CDR3 is TGCGCCAGCAGCCAAGCCACCGGGACACAGACAAGAGAAGCTTTCTTT.

Regarding this clone: This specimen includes other DNA sequences encoding the same CDR3. V and J are TRBV7-9 and TRBJ2-1; 14 nucleotides agree with TRBD2. Losses at the gene ends were 5 bases for V and 9 bases for J; bases not matched to a gene: 6. This CDR3 has 15 amino acids. The germline V gene has CDR1 SEHNR and CDR2 FQNEAQ (reference sequence). CDR3 in DNA: TGTGCCAGCAGCCCGACTAGCGGGAGGGCCGGTGAGCAGTTCTTC. It translates to CASSPTSGRAGEQFF.

In the case of this clone: Other nucleotide sequences from this sample produce the same CDR3. This rearrangement joins TRBV2 to TRBJ2-7; 9 bases are a match to TRBD1. CDR3 length: 14 residues. In germline, CDR1 is SNHLY, CDR2 FYNNEI. V gave up 4 bases and J gave up 3 bases; unmatched junction bases: 4. For the CDR3, the DNA is TGTGCCAGCAGTGTAGACAGGGGGGACTACGAGCAGTACTTC. It is translated as CASSVDRGDYEQYF.

The rearrangement links TRBV27 to TRBJ2-3, with 7 bases that match TRBD2. The CDR3 is made up of 15 amino acids. Germline values: CDR1 MNHEY, CDR2 SMNVEV (reference sequence). J was trimmed by 5 bases and V by 6 bases; bases with no gene match: 11. The CDR3 is CASRPIGAGEDTQYF. CDR3 coding DNA: TGTGCCAGCAGACCCATCGGGGCGGGAGAAGATACGCAGTATTTT.

This clone occurred once. V and J are TRBV28 and TRBJ2-3; tentative D call: TRBD1 (5 bases). The CDR3 sequence is 18 residues long. Germline V gene lookup returns CDR1 MDHEN and CDR2 SYDVKM. The ends were cut back, 9 bases at V and 0 bases at J, with 25 bases in the middle. This chain's CDR3 is CASVPLSTARYSTDTQYF. The CDR3 region has the DNA TGTGCCAGTGTCCCCTTATCGACAGCCCGATACAGCACAGATACGCAGTATTTT.

The chain combines TRBV13 with TRBJ2-1; D is perhaps TRBD2 (6 bases). This CDR3 region has 16 residues. The V and J ends lost 4 bases and 5 bases respectively, with 18 bases between them. Germline CDR1 PRHDT, CDR2 FYEKMQ (reference sequence). CDR3 nucleotide sequence: TGTGCCAGCAGCTCGTTAGCACTGGGGGAGGACAATGAGCAGTTCTTC. Protein sequence: CASSSLALGEDNEQFF.